Following are 27 T cell receptor beta chains from one sample sequenced in a study of blood T cells in healthy people across ages. Primers used in a second PCR of about 7 to 12 cycles were a sample-barcoded 5' primer and a J-beta primer mix. In TCRdb, the 5' RACE reads were re-called with MiXCR into one record per CDR3 protein. In the table there are over a million distinct CDR3 sequences, over 35% of which are singletons. Sequencing input: blood. Receptors originate from a woman aged 60-70 years in good health.

The chain combines TRBV3-1 with TRBJ2-7; 7 nucleotides line up with TRBD1. The CDR3 contains 14 residues. The J segment lost 4 bases and the V segment lost 4 bases, leaving 7 bases of the junction unmatched. In germline, CDR1 is LGHDT, CDR2 YNNKEL (reference sequence). The CDR3 is CASSPRGHGYEQYF. The CDR3 bases are TGTGCCAGCAGCCCTAGGGGGCATGGGTACGAGCAGTACTTC.

Here the CDR3 DNA reads TGCGCCAGCAGCCAAGCCCTTCTTACAGGGACTCGGGGTGAGCAGTTCTTC. It specifies CASSQALLTGTRGEQFF. V and J are TRBV4-1 and TRBJ2-1; D might be TRBD1 or TRBD2, each matching 6 bases. The CDR3 has 17 amino acids. Germline V gene lookup returns CDR1 MGHRA and CDR2 YSYEKL. The ends were cut back, 1 base at V and 9 bases at J, with 22 bases in the middle.

The J gene is TRBJ2-7, the V gene TRBV5-1; TRBD2 matches at 10 bases. CDR1 and CDR2 from the germline V gene are SGHRS and YFSETQ. The CDR3 sequence is 15 residues long. The ends lost 4 bases at V and 0 bases at J; junction bases unmatched: 4. The chain's CDR3 is CASSEREGRSYEQYF. Written as DNA, the CDR3 is TGCGCCAGCAGCGAGCGGGAGGGTCGCTCCTACGAGCAGTACTTC.

The chain links TRBV20-1 to TRBJ1-2; 9 bases are shared with TRBD1. V trimming: 6 bases; J trimming: 4 bases; junction bases outside the gene matches: 6. CDR1 DFQATT and CDR2 SNEGSKA come from the germline V gene (reference sequence). CDR3 length: 13 amino acids. The CDR3 spells CSAEPGQGYGYTF. The CDR3 bases are TGCAGTGCAGAACCGGGACAGGGCTATGGCTACACCTTC.

This clonotype was picked up a small number of times. J is TRBJ2-5 and V is TRBV20-1, with D hard to call. V was trimmed by 3 bases and J by 1 base, leaving 18 bases between them. The V gene's germline CDR1 is DFQATT and CDR2 SNEGSKA (reference sequence). The CDR3 length is 16 residues. CDR3 protein: CSASPSFVPIQETQYF. As DNA, the CDR3 is TGCAGTGCTAGCCCCTCTTTCGTACCCATCCAAGAGACCCAGTACTTC.

Turning to this clonotype: One end of the junction does not line up with germline, which may come from a read error. The rearrangement links TRBV7-2 to TRBJ1-2; D gene ambiguous. This CDR3 has 13 residues. The germline V gene has CDR1 SGHTA and CDR2 FQGNSA. Written as DNA, the CDR3 is TGTGCCAGCAGCCACAGTAATAACTATGACTACACCTTC. As protein: CASSHSNNYDYTF.

The chain recombines TRBV5-1 with TRBJ2-7, with D perhaps given as TRBD1 or TRBD2 (6 bases each). CDR1 and CDR2 from the germline V gene are SGHRS and YFSETQ. The CDR3 is 16 amino acids. V shed 2 bases and J shed 0 bases, with 15 bases lying between them. DNA for the CDR3: TGCGCCAGCAGCTTCGGGGGCGGCGGCTTCTCCTACGAGCAGTACTTC. It specifies CASSFGGGGFSYEQYF.

This chain links TRBV9 with TRBJ1-2, with D unclear. This CDR3 has 15 residues. Germline V CDR1 and CDR2: SGDLS, YYNGEE. V gave up 0 bases and J gave up 6 bases, with 15 bases separating them. CDR3 protein: CASSVELSFSDGYTF. The CDR3 DNA is TGTGCCAGCAGCGTAGAGCTTAGTTTTAGCGATGGCTACACCTTC.

This clonotype appeared once. A read error may account for a junction end that differs from germline. CDR3 sequence (DNA): TGTGCCAGCAGTAGACAGGGTTCGAACTACGAACAGTACTTC. Residues: CASSRQGSNYEQYF. The chain combines TRBV12-3 or TRBV12-4 with TRBJ2-7; 7 bases match TRBD1. This CDR3 is built from 14 residues.

The chain employs TRBV10-3 and TRBJ1-3; D not resolved. Germline lookup yields CDR1 ENHRY and CDR2 SYGVKD. The ends were cut back, 6 bases at V and 1 base at J, with 16 bases in the middle. The CDR3 is made up of 16 amino acids. This CDR3 reads CAISAQPIASGNTIYF. The CDR3 DNA reads as TGTGCCATCAGCGCGCAACCGATTGCTTCTGGAAACACCATATATTTT.

The gene calls are TRBV7-9 and TRBJ2-1, with a possible D match to TRBD1 (5 bases). Germline V gene data show CDR1 as SEHNR and CDR2 as FQNEAQ (reference sequence). This CDR3 has 12 residues. Trimming cost V 5 bases and J 7 bases, with 9 bases left between them. The CDR3 region is CASSQGWNEQFF. CDR3 DNA: TGTGCCAGCAGCCAGGGTTGGAATGAGCAGTTCTTC.

This clonotype has just a few counts. The V gene is TRBV15, the J gene TRBJ2-1; D may be TRBD1 or TRBD2 (5 bases each). CDR1 LNHNV and CDR2 YYDKDF come from the germline V gene (reference sequence). The CDR3 length is 14 residues. Trimming shortened V by 0 bases and J by 6 bases, and 9 bases separated the two germline ends. In nucleotides, the CDR3 is TGTGCCACCAGCAGAGATGGTGGGGGCAATGAGCAGTTCTTC. The encoded protein is CATSRDGGGNEQFF. The full variable domain, with the rest looked up from reference TRBV15 and TRBJ2-1, is DAMVIQNPRYQVTQFGKPVTLSCSQTLNHNVMYWYQQKSSQAPKLLFHYYDKDFNNEADTPDNFQSRRPNTSFCFLDIRSPGLGDTAMYLCATSRDGGGNEQFFGPGTRLTVL.

The chain joins TRBV11-3 to TRBJ2-3, with 10 bases aligning to TRBD2. CDR1 SGHNT and CDR2 YENEEA come from the germline V gene. Trimming took 8 bases from V and 4 from J; bases not matched to a gene: 24. The CDR3 extends over 20 amino acids. The CDR3 loop is CASSSGLWLAGEEGPDTQYF. CDR3 bases: TGTGCCAGCTCTAGCGGGCTCTGGCTAGCGGGAGAGGAGGGGCCAGATACGCAGTATTTT.

The chain links TRBV12-3 or TRBV12-4 to TRBJ1-4; tentatively, D is TRBD1 (5 bases). This CDR3 comprises 13 residues. Trimming removed 5 bases from V and 3 bases from J, with 7 bases in between. This chain's CDR3 is CASSRDPNEKLFF. CDR3 bases: TGTGCCAGCAGTAGGGACCCTAATGAAAAACTGTTTTTT.

This clonotype was seen a handful of times. This chain joins TRBV28 and TRBJ1-2; D possibly corresponds to TRBD1 (5 bases). CDR1 and CDR2 from the germline V gene are MDHEN and SYDVKM. The CDR3 has 11 residues. V shed 8 bases and J shed 2 bases, with 6 bases lying between them. The CDR3 sequence is CASDSNYGYTF. The CDR3 DNA reads TGTGCCAGCGACAGCAACTATGGCTACACCTTC.

Many counts were recorded for this clonotype. The chain couples TRBV28 to TRBJ1-2; D is possibly TRBD1 (6 bases). V was trimmed by 5 bases and J by 1 base, leaving 8 bases between them. Germline loops: CDR1 MDHEN, CDR2 SYDVKM. The CDR3 runs to 13 residues. The DNA for the CDR3 is TGTGCCAGCAGTCCGGACAGTAACTATGGCTACACCTTC. Protein product: CASSPDSNYGYTF.

V is TRBV6-5 and J is TRBJ2-5; 8 bases align to TRBD1. The V gene's germline CDR1 is MNHEY and CDR2 SVGAGI. The CDR3 contains 15 residues. Unmatched junction bases numbered 12, after V lost 7 bases and J lost 5 bases. CDR3 in amino acids: CASTTGQGARETQYF. DNA of the CDR3: TGTGCCAGCACTACGGGGCAGGGGGCGAGGGAGACCCAGTACTTC.

V usage is TRBV5-5 and J usage is TRBJ2-7, with 7 bases that match TRBD2. The V and J ends lost 2 bases and 7 bases, in that order; junction bases with no gene match: 9. The CDR3 length is 14 residues. Germline V gene lookup returns CDR1 SGHKS and CDR2 YYEKEE (reference sequence). The CDR3 is CASSFLAVVNEQYF. CDR3 DNA sequence: TGTGCCAGCAGCTTCCTAGCGGTCGTAAATGAGCAGTACTTC.

This clonotype was observed a handful of times. V usage is TRBV5-1 and J usage is TRBJ2-1, with D maybe TRBD2 (7 bases). CDR1 and CDR2 from the germline V gene are SGHRS and YFSETQ. Trimming stripped 1 base from V and 4 bases from J, with 15 bases between. The CDR3 spans 16 residues. This CDR3 reads CASSLNRGGPYNEQFF. The CDR3 DNA is TGCGCCAGCAGCTTGAATCGCGGGGGCCCTTACAATGAGCAGTTCTTC.

The chain joins TRBV5-1 to TRBJ2-5; D is perhaps TRBD1 (6 bases). V lost 4 bases and J lost 8, with 15 bases in between. Looked up from germline, CDR1 is SGHRS and CDR2 is YFSETQ. The CDR3 length is 13 residues. CDR3 sequence reads: CASSPGTSRTQYF. In nucleotides, the CDR3 is TGCGCCAGCAGCCCTGGGACATCACGCACCCAGTACTTC.

The gene calls are TRBV6-5 and TRBJ1-1, with TRBD1 matching over 9 bases. Germline CDR1 is MNHEY and CDR2 is SVGAGI. The CDR3 sequence is 16 residues long. Germline trimming cut 5 bases from V and 3 bases from J; bases unmatched to any gene: 10. The CDR3 DNA follows: TGTGCCAGCAGTCGAATGGGACAGGGTGGGGACACTGAAGCTTTCTTT. Protein product: CASSRMGQGGDTEAFF.

The chain employs TRBV11-2 and TRBJ2-5, with D possibly TRBD1 on 6 matching bases. V was cut by 7 bases and J by 5 bases, with 11 bases left in between. In germline, CDR1 is SGHAT, CDR2 FQNNGV. This CDR3 has 12 amino acids. The CDR3 sequence: CASTTTGETQYF. The CDR3 region has the DNA TGTGCCAGCACCACCACAGGGGAGACCCAGTACTTC.

This clonotype was found a few times. The V call is TRBV25-1, the J call TRBJ2-7; TRBD2 is a possible D gene (5 bases). The CDR3 spans 13 residues. With 1 base removed from V and 5 bases from J, the gap between germline ends came to 9 bases. Germline V gene lookup returns CDR1 MGHDK and CDR2 SYGVNS. The CDR3 protein is CASSESSLDEQYF. In DNA, the CDR3 is TGTGCCAGCAGTGAATCTAGCTTAGACGAGCAGTACTTC.

This clonotype appeared once. The DNA is omitted, as the CDR3 cannot be located on it reliably, and the CDR3 follows TCRdb's listing. The V gene is TRBV29-1, the J gene TRBJ1-1; the D call of TRBD1 is as the table states it, not checked on the DNA. The CDR3 sequence runs 17 residues, both termini included. Germline CDR1 and CDR2: SQVTM and ANQGSEA. CDR3 in amino acids: CSVESWAGGAAITGPFF.

The chain is built from TRBV12-3 or TRBV12-4 and TRBJ2-7; 11 bases map to TRBD2. V shed 7 bases, J shed 2 bases, and the junction held 4 bases outside the gene matches. The CDR3 contains 14 residues. The CDR3 loop reads CASTKTSGTYEQYF. DNA for the CDR3: TGTGCCAGCACCAAGACTAGCGGGACCTACGAGCAGTACTTC.

V usage is TRBV29-1 and J usage is TRBJ1-4, with 7 bases identical to TRBD1. The CDR3 extends over 12 amino acids. The germline CDR1 and CDR2 sequences are SQVTM and ANQGSEA. CDR3 sequence (DNA): TGCAACGTGGTGACAGGGAGGGAAAAACTGTTTTTT. Its translation: CNVVTGREKLFF.

The chain links TRBV5-1 to TRBJ2-1; 10 bases align to TRBD2. V gave up 3 bases and J gave up 6 bases; unmatched junction bases: 6. Per germline, CDR1 SGHRS and CDR2 YFSETQ. This CDR3 region has 15 residues. The CDR3 spells CASSWTSGPSNEQFF. CDR3 nucleotide sequence: TGCGCCAGCAGCTGGACTAGCGGACCGTCCAATGAGCAGTTCTTC.